This is a list of T cell receptor beta chains from one sample in a study of monozygotic twins with inflammatory bowel disease. TCRdb processed the 5' RACE reads again and assigns one entry to each CDR3 protein, with no DNA. In total, the table holds over 110,000 distinct CDR3 sequences. The source material was blood. The receptor source for this set is a human donor with ulcerative colitis or Crohn's disease, or a healthy co-twin of an affected twin (not recorded which). The CDR3 runs from the conserved cysteine through the conserved F or W. Fields, in order: V gene, J gene, CDR3 protein.

TRBV18	TRBJ2-7	CASSASGGIPYEQYF
TRBV12-3/TRBV12-4	TRBJ2-5	CASRPRDRGSTETQYF
TRBV7-9	TRBJ2-5	CASSSWMGGQETQYF
TRBV7-9	TRBJ2-5	CASSLVQGQETQYF
TRBV12-3/TRBV12-4	TRBJ2-3	CASSFGDTQYF
TRBV20-1	TRBJ2-2	CSAPAGTSGGGELFF
TRBV7-6	TRBJ2-3	CASSFAGGPQDTQYF
TRBV3-1	TRBJ2-5	CASSRPLGRETQYF
TRBV6-2/TRBV6-3	TRBJ1-5	CASSSTHEPQHF
TRBV7-9	TRBJ2-7	CASSLGTYYEQYF
TRBV7-6	TRBJ2-7	CASSADRNEQYF
TRBV4-1	TRBJ2-5	CASRKGGTQYF
TRBV7-2	TRBJ2-7	CASSLNSYEQYF
TRBV6-1	TRBJ1-2	CASSERTGNYGYTF
TRBV6-5	TRBJ1-1	CASRMNTEAFF
TRBV4-2	TRBJ2-7	CASSQVPGEGEQYF
TRBV12-3/TRBV12-4	TRBJ2-2	CASRTTSGGTTGELFF
TRBV7-3	TRBJ2-1	CASSSTVRNEQFF
TRBV27	TRBJ1-5	CASSKGPHQPQHF
TRBV5-1	TRBJ1-6	CASSLYYRESPLHF
TRBV10-3	TRBJ2-7	CAISEWAVSTYEQYF
TRBV4-1	TRBJ1-5	CASSQRTGSSNQPQHF
TRBV5-1	TRBJ2-1	CASSSTGTSGDWRFF
TRBV4-3	TRBJ1-6	CASSLTGPLKAPLHF
TRBV5-5	TRBJ2-2	CASSLAVSGGNTGELFF
TRBV4-2	TRBJ1-2	CASSQDLGAETTPGYGYTF
TRBV20-1	TRBJ2-7	CSARETGGHEQYF
TRBV5-1	TRBJ2-7	CATREDRAYEQYF
TRBV5-1	TRBJ1-2	CASSFTQDGIYGYTF
TRBV18	TRBJ2-5	CASSRQGTPPETQYF
TRBV6-5	TRBJ2-2	CASSYPSPGQNTGELFF
TRBV7-3	TRBJ2-2	CASSLAGTNTGELFF
TRBV5-1	TRBJ1-3	CASSVNPGASGNTIYF
TRBV29-1	TRBJ1-1	CSDGGGDRGAEAFF
TRBV15	TRBJ2-2	CATSKNRDRERTGELFF
TRBV11-1	TRBJ2-1	CASSSTGQGNNEQFF
TRBV10-3	TRBJ2-7	CAISGYDRAYEQYF
TRBV7-9	TRBJ1-1	CASRPGTGVGTEAFF
TRBV6-1	TRBJ1-1	CASSKERMNTEAFF
TRBV20-1	TRBJ2-5	CSASGDRVGTQYF
TRBV7-2	TRBJ2-1	CASSLTQGAYNEQFF
TRBV2	TRBJ2-7	CASSALLLAGSYEQYF
TRBV18	TRBJ1-1	CASSPTRVPEAFF
TRBV4-3	TRBJ1-3	CASSRGSSSGNTIYF
TRBV5-1	TRBJ1-1	CASSLAVHDGMNTEAFF
TRBV7-8	TRBJ2-7	CASSLVFGYSYEQYF
TRBV19	TRBJ2-1	CASSTGRLAGGNEQFF
TRBV5-1	TRBJ2-7	CASSLGRDYEQYF
TRBV7-9	TRBJ1-6	CASSPPGYNSPLHF
TRBV20-1	TRBJ2-7	CRAQKTMYEQYF
TRBV3-1	TRBJ1-2	CASSRRQYSVLYTF
TRBV30	TRBJ2-7	CAWSLTVFYEQYF
TRBV20-1	TRBJ2-3	CSAHSSSTDTQYF
TRBV20-1	TRBJ1-5	CSAREQGIQPQHF